This TCR beta chain was sequenced in a study of T cell responses to AZD1222 COVID-19 vaccine. Clones were sequenced by immunoSEQ multiplex PCR, and TCRdb holds only the in-frame ones, with some missing. The table shows roughly 100,000 clones, with roughly 90% occurring only once. Germline CDR1 and CDR2: MNHEY and SVGAGI. This CDR3 has 14 amino acids. Trimming cost V 3 bases and J 7 bases, with 16 bases left between them. The input for sequencing was peripheral blood, taken on day 0 of AZD1222 vaccination. The receptor was derived from an adult in good health. The chain combines TRBV6-5 with TRBJ2-7; TRBD1 might be the D (5 bases). CDR3 in amino acids: CASSYGHRYWEQYF. DNA of the CDR3: TGTGCCAGCAGTTATGGCCACAGGTACTGGGAGCAGTACTTC.